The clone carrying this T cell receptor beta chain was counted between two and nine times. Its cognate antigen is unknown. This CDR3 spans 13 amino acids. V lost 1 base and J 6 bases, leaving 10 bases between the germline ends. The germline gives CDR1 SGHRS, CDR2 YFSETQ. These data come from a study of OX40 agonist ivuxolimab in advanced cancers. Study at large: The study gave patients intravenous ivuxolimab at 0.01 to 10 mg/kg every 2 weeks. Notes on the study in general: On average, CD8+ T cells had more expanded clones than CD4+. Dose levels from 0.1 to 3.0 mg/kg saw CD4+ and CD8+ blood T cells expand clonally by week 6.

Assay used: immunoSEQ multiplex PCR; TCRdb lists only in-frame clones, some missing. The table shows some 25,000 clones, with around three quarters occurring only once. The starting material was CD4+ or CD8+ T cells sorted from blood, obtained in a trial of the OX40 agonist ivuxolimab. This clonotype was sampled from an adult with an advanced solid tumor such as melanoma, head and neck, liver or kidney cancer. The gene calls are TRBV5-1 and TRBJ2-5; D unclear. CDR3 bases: TGCGCCAGCAGCTTGCGCGGCCGGCAGACCCAGTACTTC. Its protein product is CASSLRGRQTQYF.